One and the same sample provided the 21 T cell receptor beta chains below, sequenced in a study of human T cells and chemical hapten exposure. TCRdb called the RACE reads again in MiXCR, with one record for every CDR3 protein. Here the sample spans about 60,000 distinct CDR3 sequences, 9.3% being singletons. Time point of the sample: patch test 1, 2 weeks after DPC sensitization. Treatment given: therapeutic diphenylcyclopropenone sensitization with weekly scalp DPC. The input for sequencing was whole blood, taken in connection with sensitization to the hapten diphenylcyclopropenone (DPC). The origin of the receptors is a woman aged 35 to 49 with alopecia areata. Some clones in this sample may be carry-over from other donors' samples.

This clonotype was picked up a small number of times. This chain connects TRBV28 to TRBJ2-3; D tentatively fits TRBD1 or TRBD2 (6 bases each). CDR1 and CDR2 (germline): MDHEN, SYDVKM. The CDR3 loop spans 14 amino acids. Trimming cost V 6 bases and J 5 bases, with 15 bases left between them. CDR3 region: CASSPPGAVDTQYF. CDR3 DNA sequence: TGTGCCAGCAGCCCCCCGGGGGCAGTAGATACGCAGTATTTT.

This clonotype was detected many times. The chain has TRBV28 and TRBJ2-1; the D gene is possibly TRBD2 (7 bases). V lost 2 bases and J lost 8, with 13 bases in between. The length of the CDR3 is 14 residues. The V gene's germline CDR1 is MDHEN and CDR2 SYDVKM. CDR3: CASSLGGAIYEQFF. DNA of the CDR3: TGTGCCAGCAGTTTAGGGGGGGCGATCTATGAGCAGTTCTTC. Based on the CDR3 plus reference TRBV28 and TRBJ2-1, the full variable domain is DVKVTQSSRYLVKRTGEKVFLECVQDMDHENMFWYRQDPGLGLRLIYFSYDVKMKEKGDIPEGYSVSREKKERFSLILESASTNQTSMYLCASSLGGAIYEQFFGPGTRLTVL.

The CDR3 nucleotides are TGCGCCAGCAGCCAATTTAGGGGACGGTATGAAAAACTGTTTTTT. Encoded protein: CASSQFRGRYEKLFF. The genes are TRBV4-1 and TRBJ1-4, with D maybe TRBD1 (5 bases). The V and J ends lost 2 bases and 6 bases respectively, with 13 bases between them. Per germline, CDR1 MGHRA and CDR2 YSYEKL. The CDR3 loop spans 15 amino acids.

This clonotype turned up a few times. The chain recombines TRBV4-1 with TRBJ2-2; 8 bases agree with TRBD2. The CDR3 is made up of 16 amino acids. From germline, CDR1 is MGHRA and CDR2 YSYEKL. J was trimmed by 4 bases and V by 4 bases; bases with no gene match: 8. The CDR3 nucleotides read TGCGCCAGCAGCCGCACTAGCGGCCTAATCACCGGGGAGCTGTTTTTT. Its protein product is CASSRTSGLITGELFF.

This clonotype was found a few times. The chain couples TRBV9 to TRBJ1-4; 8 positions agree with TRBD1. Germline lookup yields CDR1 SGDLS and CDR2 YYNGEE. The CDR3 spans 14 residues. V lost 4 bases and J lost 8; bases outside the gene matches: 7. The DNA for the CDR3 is TGTGCCAGCAGCTCCCGGACAGGGAGCGAAAAACTGTTTTTT. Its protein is CASSSRTGSEKLFF.

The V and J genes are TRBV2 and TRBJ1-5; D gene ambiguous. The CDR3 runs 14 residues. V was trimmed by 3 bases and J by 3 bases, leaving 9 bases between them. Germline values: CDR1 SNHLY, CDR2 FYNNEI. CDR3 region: CASSEGGYNQPQHF. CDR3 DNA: TGTGCCAGCAGTGAGGGCGGATACAATCAGCCCCAGCATTTT.

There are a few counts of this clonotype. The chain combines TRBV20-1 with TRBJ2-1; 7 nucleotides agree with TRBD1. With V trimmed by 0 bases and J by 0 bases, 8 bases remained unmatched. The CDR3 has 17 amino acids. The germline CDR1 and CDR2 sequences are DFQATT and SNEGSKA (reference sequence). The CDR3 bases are TGCAGTGCTAGAGATATACAGGGGACCCTCTCCTACAATGAGCAGTTCTTC. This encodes CSARDIQGTLSYNEQFF.

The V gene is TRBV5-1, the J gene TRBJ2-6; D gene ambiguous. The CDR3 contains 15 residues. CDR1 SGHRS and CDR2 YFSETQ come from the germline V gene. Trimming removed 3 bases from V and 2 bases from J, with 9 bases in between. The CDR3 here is CASSSEIPGANVLTF. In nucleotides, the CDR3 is TGCGCCAGCAGCTCGGAAATCCCTGGGGCCAACGTCCTGACTTTC.

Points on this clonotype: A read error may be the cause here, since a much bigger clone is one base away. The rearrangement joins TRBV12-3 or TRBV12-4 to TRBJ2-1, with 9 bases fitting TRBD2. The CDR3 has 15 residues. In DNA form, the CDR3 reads TGTGTCAGCAGTTTGGCTAGCGGGGTAAACAATGAGCAGTTCTTC. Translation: CVSSLASGVNNEQFF.

The CDR3 coding sequence is TGTGCCAGCAGCACCGGACAGGGGGCGAGCACAGATACGCAGTATTTT. Translation: CASSTGQGASTDTQYF. The chain employs TRBV7-2 and TRBJ2-3; 11 bases map to TRBD1. CDR3 length equals 16 residues. Trimming took 5 bases from V and 0 from J; bases not matched to a gene: 4. In germline, CDR1 is SGHTA, CDR2 FQGNSA.

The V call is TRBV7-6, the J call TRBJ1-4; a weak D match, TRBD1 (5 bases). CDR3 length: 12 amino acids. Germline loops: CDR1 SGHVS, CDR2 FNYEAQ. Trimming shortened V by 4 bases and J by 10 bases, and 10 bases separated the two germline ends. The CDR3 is CASSSQGGKLFF. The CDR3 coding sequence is TGTGCCAGCAGCTCTCAGGGAGGAAAACTGTTTTTT. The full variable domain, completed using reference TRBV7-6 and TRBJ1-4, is GAGVSQSPRYKVTKRGQDVALRCDPISGHVSLYWYRQALGQGPEFLTYFNYEAQQDKSGLPNDRFSAERPEGSISTLTIQRTEQRDSAMYRCASSSQGGKLFFGSGTQLSVL.

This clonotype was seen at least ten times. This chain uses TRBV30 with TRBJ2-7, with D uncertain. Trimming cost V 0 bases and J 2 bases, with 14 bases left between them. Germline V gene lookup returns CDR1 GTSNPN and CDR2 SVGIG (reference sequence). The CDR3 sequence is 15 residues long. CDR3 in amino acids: CAWSVRWQSTYEQYF. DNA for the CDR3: TGTGCCTGGAGTGTAAGATGGCAATCAACCTACGAGCAGTACTTC. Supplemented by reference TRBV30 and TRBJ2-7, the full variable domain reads SQTIHQWPATLVQPVGSPLSLECTVEGTSNPNLYWYRQAAGRGLQLLFYSVGIGQISSEVPQNLSASRPQDRQFILSSKKLLLSDSGFYLCAWSVRWQSTYEQYFGPGTRLTVT.

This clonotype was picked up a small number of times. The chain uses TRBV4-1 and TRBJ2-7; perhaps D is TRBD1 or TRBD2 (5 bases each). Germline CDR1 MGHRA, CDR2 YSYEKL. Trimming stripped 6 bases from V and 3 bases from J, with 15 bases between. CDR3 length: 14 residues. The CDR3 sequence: CASRGPGTGYEQYF. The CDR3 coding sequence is TGCGCCAGCAGGGGACCAGGGACCGGCTACGAGCAGTACTTC.

CDR3 region: CASSDVRLLAKNIQYF. The CDR3 DNA follows: TGTGCCAGCAGTGACGTAAGGCTGCTAGCCAAAAACATTCAGTACTTC. The V gene is TRBV6-1, the J gene TRBJ2-4, with D uncertain. There are 16 residues in the CDR3. V dropped 3 bases and J dropped 0 bases, with 12 bases sitting between them. The germline V gene has CDR1 MNHNS and CDR2 SASEGT.

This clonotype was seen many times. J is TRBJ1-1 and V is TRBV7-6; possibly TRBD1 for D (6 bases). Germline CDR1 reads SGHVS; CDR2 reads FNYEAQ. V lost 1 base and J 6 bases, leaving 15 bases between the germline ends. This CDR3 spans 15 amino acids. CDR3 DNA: TGTGCCAGCAGCTTAGGGGTTGGGGCAGGGGCTGAAGCTTTCTTT. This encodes CASSLGVGAGAEAFF. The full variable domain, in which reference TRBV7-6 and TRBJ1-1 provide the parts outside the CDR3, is GAGVSQSPRYKVTKRGQDVALRCDPISGHVSLYWYRQALGQGPEFLTYFNYEAQQDKSGLPNDRFSAERPEGSISTLTIQRTEQRDSAMYRCASSLGVGAGAEAFFGQGTRLTVV.

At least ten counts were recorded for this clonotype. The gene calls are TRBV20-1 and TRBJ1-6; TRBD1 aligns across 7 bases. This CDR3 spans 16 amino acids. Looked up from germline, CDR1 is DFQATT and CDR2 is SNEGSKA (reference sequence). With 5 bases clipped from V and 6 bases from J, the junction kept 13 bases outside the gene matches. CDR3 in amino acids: CSALTGQARGNSPLHF. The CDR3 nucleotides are TGCAGTGCTCTTACTGGACAGGCTCGGGGTAATTCACCCCTCCACTTT.

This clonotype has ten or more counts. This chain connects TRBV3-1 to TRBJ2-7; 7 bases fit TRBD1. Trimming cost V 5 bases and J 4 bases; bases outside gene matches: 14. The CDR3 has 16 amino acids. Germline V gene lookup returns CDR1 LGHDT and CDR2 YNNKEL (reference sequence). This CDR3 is CASSGGLGDRAYEQYF. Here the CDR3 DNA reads TGTGCCAGCAGCGGGGGCTTGGGGGACAGAGCATACGAGCAGTACTTC.

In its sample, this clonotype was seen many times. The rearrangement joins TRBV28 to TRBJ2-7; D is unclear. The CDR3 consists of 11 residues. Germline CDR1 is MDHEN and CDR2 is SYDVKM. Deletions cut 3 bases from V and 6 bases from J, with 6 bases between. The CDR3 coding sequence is TGTGCCAGCAGTTTCCTGGTCGAGCAGTACTTC. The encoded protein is CASSFLVEQYF.

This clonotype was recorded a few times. CDR3 DNA sequence: TGTGCCAGGTCAGTCGGTCCAGGGCAAGTTTCACCCCTCCACTTT. Translation gives CARSVGPGQVSPLHF. The V call is TRBV19, the J call TRBJ1-6; maybe TRBD1 (5 bases). Germline CDR1 LNHDA, CDR2 SQIVND (reference sequence). This CDR3 is 15 amino acids long. V shed 9 bases and J shed 9 bases, with 21 bases lying between them.

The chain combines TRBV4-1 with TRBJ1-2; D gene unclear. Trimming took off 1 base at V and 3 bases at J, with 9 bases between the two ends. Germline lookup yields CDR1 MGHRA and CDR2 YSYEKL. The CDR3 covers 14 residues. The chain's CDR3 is CASSQVRVDYGYTF. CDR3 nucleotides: TGCGCCAGCAGCCAAGTACGGGTAGACTATGGCTACACCTTC.

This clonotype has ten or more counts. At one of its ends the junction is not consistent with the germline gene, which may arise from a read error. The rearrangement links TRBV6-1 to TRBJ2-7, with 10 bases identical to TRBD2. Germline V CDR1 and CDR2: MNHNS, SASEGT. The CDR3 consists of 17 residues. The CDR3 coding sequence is TGTGCCAGCAGTAAAGCCGCTACTAGCGGGGATTACTACGAGCAGTACTTC. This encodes CASSKAATSGDYYEQYF.